This TCR beta chain came from a study of tumor-infiltrating lymphocytes in localized non-small cell lung cancer. The data were produced by immunoSEQ multiplex PCR, yet TCRdb's version contains in-frame clones alone and is incomplete. The sample shows roughly 30,000 clones, 70% to 90% of them seen only once. This clone has only one observation. Its antigen is as yet unknown. Overall study results and limits: No T-cell fraction difference was seen between IM1 and IM2 tumors.

This CDR3 has 16 amino acids. Germline trimming cut 4 bases from V and 4 bases from J; bases unmatched to any gene: 7. Germline CDR1 is SGHRS and CDR2 is YFSETQ. This chain joins TRBV5-1 and TRBJ2-2, with 10 bases identical to TRBD1. The sequenced sample consisted of lung tumor tissue. The TCR originated in a human donor with non-small cell lung cancer. The CDR3 loop is CASSNSGTGVTGELFF. The DNA of the CDR3 is TGCGCCAGCAGCAATTCCGGGACAGGGGTCACCGGGGAGCTGTTTTTT.